This TCR beta chain came from a study of T-cell memory formation after mild COVID-19. Germline CDR1 SGHNT, CDR2 YYREEE (reference sequence). The CDR3 totals 15 residues. Trimming shortened V by 0 bases and J by 1 base, and 10 bases separated the two germline ends. A single record per CDR3 protein comes from TCRdb applying MiXCR to the 5' RACE reads. The sample carries around 340,000 distinct CDR3 sequences, less than 20% recorded once. This clonotype occurred many times. The sample was PBMCs or a T cell subset sorted from them (not recorded which). The rearrangement joins TRBV5-4 to TRBJ1-1; no reliable D call. The clonotype was recovered from a young man who had mild COVID-19 (a few samples of this study predate the infection). Cell type and time point are not known. CDR3 amino acids: CASSLEVWENTEAFF. The CDR3 DNA reads TGTGCCAGCAGCTTGGAGGTGTGGGAGAACACTGAAGCTTTCTTT. The full variable domain, its missing parts supplied by reference TRBV5-4 and TRBJ1-1, is ETGVTQSPTHLIKTRGQQVTLRCSSQSGHNTVSWYQQALGQGPQFIFQYYREEENGRGNFPPRFSGLQFPNYSSELNVNALELDDSALYLCASSLEVWENTEAFFGQGTRLTVV.